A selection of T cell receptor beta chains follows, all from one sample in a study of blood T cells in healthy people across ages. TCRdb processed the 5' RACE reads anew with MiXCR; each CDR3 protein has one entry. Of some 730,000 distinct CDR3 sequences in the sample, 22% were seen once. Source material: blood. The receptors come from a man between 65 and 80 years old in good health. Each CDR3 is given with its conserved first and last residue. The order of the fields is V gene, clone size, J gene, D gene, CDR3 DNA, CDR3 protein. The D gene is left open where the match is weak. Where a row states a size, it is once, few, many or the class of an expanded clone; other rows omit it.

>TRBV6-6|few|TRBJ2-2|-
TGTGCCAGCAGTTTGGGGTTTGGGGAGCTGTTTTTT
CASSLGFGELFF
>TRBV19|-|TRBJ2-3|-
TGTGCCAGTTCCCTGAGGGCACAGAGTACGCAGTATTTT
CASSLRAQSTQYF
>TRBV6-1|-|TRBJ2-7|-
TGTGCCAGCGGACCGGACAGTTTGAGCGAGCAGTACTTC
CASGPDSLSEQYF
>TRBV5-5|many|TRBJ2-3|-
TGTGCCAGCAGCTTTTGGACCACAGATACGCAGTATTTT
CASSFWTTDTQYF
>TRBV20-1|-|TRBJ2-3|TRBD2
TGCAGTGCTAGAGACCCCCTGGTAGCGGGGGACACAGATACGCAGTATTTT
CSARDPLVAGDTDTQYF
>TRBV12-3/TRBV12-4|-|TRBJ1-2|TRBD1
TGTGCCAGCAGTTTCCAATTAACAGGGGACGGCTACACCTTC
CASSFQLTGDGYTF
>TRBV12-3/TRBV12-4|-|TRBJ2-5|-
TGTGCCAGCAGCCTGACGACCCGGGAGACCCAGTACTTC
CASSLTTRETQYF
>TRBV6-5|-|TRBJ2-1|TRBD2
TGTGCCAGCAACCAAGCGGGAGGGGAGTGCAATGAGCAGTTCTTC
CASNQAGGECNEQFF
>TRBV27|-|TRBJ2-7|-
TGTGCCAGCAGCATTAATGGCGGCTACGAGCAGTACTTC
CASSINGGYEQYF
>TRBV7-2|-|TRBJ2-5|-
TGTGCCAGCAGCCCCAGACCTCAAGAGACCCAGTACTTC
CASSPRPQETQYF
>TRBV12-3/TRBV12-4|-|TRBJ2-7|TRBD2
TGTGCCAGCAGTCCACAAAGCGGGGTATACTACGAGCAGTACTTC
CASSPQSGVYYEQYF
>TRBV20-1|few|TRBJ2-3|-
TGCAGTGCGGAGGTAGTTCCAGATACGCAGTATTTT
CSAEVVPDTQYF
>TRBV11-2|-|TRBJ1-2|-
TGTGCCAGCAGCTTAAATTTTGTCGGGACTACTAACTATGGCTACACCTTC
CASSLNFVGTTNYGYTF
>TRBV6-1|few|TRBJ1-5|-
TGTGCCAGCAGTGATTTTCAGCCCCAGCATTTT
CASSDFQPQHF
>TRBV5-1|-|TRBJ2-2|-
TGCGCCAGCAGCCCTAGACAACCACGCACCGGGGAGCTGTTTTTT
CASSPRQPRTGELFF
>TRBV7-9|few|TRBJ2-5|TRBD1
TGTGCCAGCAGATCAGAAGGGACAGGAGAGACCCAGTACTTC
CASRSEGTGETQYF
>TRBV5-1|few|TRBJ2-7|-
TGCGCCAGCAGCTTGGAGCCAGGGGGGTCCGAGCAGTACTTC
CASSLEPGGSEQYF
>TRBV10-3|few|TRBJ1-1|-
TGTGCCATCAGTGAGTCCGAGAACACTGAAGCTTTCTTT
CAISESENTEAFF
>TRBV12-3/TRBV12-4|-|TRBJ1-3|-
TGTGCCAGCCCCCCGAGGGCTGGAAACACCATATATTTT
CASPPRAGNTIYF
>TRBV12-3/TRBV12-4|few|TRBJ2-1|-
TGTGCCAGCAGCTTCCCTGTAGGGGGGAGTTACAATGAGCAGTTCTTC
CASSFPVGGSYNEQFF
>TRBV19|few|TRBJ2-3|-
TGTGCCAGTAGTATAGGGGGGACCCTCCCAGATACGCAGTATTTT
CASSIGGTLPDTQYF
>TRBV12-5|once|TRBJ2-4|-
TGTGCTAGTGGCTCGACAGAGGAAGACATTCAGTCCTTC
CASGSTEEDIQSF
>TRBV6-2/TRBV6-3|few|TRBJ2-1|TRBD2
TGTGCCAGCAGGACTAGCGCATACAATGAGCAGTTCTTC
CASRTSAYNEQFF
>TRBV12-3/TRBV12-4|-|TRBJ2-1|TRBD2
TGTGCCAGCAGTTTAATGCTAGCGGGAGCCAATGAGCAGTTCTTC
CASSLMLAGANEQFF
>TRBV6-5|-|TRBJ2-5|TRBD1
TGTGCCAGCGTCCCCGGGACAGGGAATTCTAGGATGGAGGAGACCCAGTACTTC
CASVPGTGNSRMEETQYF
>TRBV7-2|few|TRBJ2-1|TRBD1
TGTGCCAGCAGCTCGACTACCGGGACAGGGTACTACAATGAGCAGTTCTTC
CASSSTTGTGYYNEQFF
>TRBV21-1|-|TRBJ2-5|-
TGTGCCAGCAGCAATAATGAGCGGGGAGCCTACCAAGAGACCCAGTACTTC
CASSNNERGAYQETQYF
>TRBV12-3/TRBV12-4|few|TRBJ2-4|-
TGTGCCAGCAGCCAAGCGGGTATAGCCAAAAACATTCAGTACTTC
CASSQAGIAKNIQYF
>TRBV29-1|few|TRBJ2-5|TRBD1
TGCAGCGTTGACCGGACAGGCCAAGAGACCCAGTACTTC
CSVDRTGQETQYF
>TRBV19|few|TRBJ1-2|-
TGTGCCAGTAGTATAGGGGGAGGAGCTGGCTACACCTTC
CASSIGGGAGYTF
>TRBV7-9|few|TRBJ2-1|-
TGTGCCAGCAGCCCGCCGTTTGGGGTCGATGAGCAGTTCTTC
CASSPPFGVDEQFF
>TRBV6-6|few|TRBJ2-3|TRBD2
TGTGCCAGCGCACTAGCGGGTACGCAGTATTTT
CASALAGTQYF
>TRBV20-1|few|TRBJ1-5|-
TGCAGTGCTGAAACTCACCTAAGCAATCAGCCCCAGCATTTT
CSAETHLSNQPQHF
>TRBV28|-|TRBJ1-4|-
TGTGCCAGCAGCAGGGGAGGTACAACTAATGAAAAACTGTTTTTT
CASSRGGTTNEKLFF
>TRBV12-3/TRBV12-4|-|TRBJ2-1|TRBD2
TGTGCCAACAGTTCCGCAGGACTAGCGGGAGGCCTAACCTACAATGAGCAGTTCTTC
CANSSAGLAGGLTYNEQFF
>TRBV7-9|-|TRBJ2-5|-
TGTGCCAGCAGCTTAATGCCTGGTTGGGGAATCCAAGAGACCCAGTACTTC
CASSLMPGWGIQETQYF
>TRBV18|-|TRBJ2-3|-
TGTGCCAGCTCGCTCTCTAGCGTCACAGATACGCAGTATTTT
CASSLSSVTDTQYF
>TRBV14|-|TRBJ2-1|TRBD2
TGTGCCAGCAGCCAAGTTACTAGCGGGGGGCCCTACAATGAGCAGTTCTTC
CASSQVTSGGPYNEQFF
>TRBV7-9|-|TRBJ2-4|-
TGTGCCAGCAGCCAGGACAGACTAGCCAAAAACATTCAGTACTTC
CASSQDRLAKNIQYF
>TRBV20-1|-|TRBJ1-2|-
TGCAGTGCGGGAGGGTCTGGCTACACCTTC
CSAGGSGYTF
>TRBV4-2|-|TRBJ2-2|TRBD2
TGTGCCAGCAGCCGAGAACAGCGGGGGGCCTCCGGGGAGCTGTTTTTT
CASSREQRGASGELFF
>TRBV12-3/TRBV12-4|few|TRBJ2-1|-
TGTGCCAGCAGTTTGGACTCGAGTGAGCAGTTCTTC
CASSLDSSEQFF
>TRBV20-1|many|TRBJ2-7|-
TGCAGTGCTAACCCGACAATCTCCCACGAGCAGTACTTC
CSANPTISHEQYF
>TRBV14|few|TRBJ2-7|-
TGTGCCAGCAGCCCGCACCCCTTAAGCCCCTACGAGCAGTACTTC
CASSPHPLSPYEQYF
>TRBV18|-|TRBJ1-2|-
TGTGCCAGCTCACCGGGGACACGGGATGGCTACACCTTC
CASSPGTRDGYTF
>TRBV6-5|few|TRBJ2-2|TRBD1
TGTGCCAGCCGACGAAGGACAGGGAATGGGGAGCTGTTTTTT
CASRRRTGNGELFF
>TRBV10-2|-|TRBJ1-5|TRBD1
TGCGCCAGCAGTTCACAGGGGGCGCGGGGATCTAGTCCCCAGCATTTT
CASSSQGARGSSPQHF
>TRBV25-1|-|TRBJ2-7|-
TGTGCCAGCAGAGGCGGCGAGCAGTACTTC
CASRGGEQYF
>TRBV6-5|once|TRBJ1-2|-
TGTGCCAGCAGTTACGGGGTGGGCTACACCTTC
CASSYGVGYTF